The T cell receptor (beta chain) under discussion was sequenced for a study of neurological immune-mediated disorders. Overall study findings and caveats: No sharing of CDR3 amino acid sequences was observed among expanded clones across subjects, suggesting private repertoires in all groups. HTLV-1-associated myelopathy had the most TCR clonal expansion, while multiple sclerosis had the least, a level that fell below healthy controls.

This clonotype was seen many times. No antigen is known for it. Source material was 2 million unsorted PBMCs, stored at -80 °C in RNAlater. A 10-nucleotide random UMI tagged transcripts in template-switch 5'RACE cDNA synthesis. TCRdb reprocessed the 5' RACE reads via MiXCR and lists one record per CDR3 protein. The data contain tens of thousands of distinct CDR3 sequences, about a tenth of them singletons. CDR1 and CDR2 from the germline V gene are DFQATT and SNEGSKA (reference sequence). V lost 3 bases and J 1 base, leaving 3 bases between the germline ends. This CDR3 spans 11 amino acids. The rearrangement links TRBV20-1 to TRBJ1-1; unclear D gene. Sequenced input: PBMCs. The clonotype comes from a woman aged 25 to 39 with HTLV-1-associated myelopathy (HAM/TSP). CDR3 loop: CSASENTEAFF. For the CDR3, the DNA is TGCAGTGCTAGTGAGAACACTGAAGCTTTCTTT.